The T cell receptor (beta chain) under discussion was sequenced for a study of blood T cell repertoires in COVID-19. Turning to the study itself: Samples taken during acute and convalescent COVID-19 were collected in the United States, Italy and Spain. The cDNA or gDNA used as material had been derived from T cells, B-cell-depleted T cells, or PBMCs.

The V and J ends lost 2 bases and 8 bases respectively, with 9 bases between them. Germline V CDR1 and CDR2: KGHDR, SFDVKD. The CDR3 runs to 13 residues. In the authors' methods: Reference gene primer amplification gave estimated nucleated cell counts. Sequencing used immunoSEQ multiplex PCR; TCRdb keeps in-frame clones, though not all of them. From that table come the V and J calls and clone size; the DNA was used to work out D and trimming. The table includes about 74,000 clones, more than 75% detected once. Sequenced sample: peripheral blood. The receptor comes from a human donor in a cohort sampled during active COVID-19. The genes are TRBV24-1 and TRBJ2-1, with TRBD2 as a possible D gene (6 bases). DNA for the CDR3: TGTGCCACCAGTGATTCGGGAGTTTATGAGCAGTTCTTC. It is translated as CATSDSGVYEQFF.